Shown below are 26 T cell receptor beta chains from a single sample sequenced in a study of CD4+ T cells in melanoma. Produced via immunoSEQ multiplex PCR; TCRdb's table is partial and in-frame only. The sample records approximately 14,000 clones, roughly three quarters being singletons. The sample was cells from a culture (not recorded whether cultured in vitro). These TCRs come from a human donor with melanoma.

This clone occurred a few times. The CDR3 loop is CASSLYRAGELFF. CDR3 nucleotide sequence: TGTGCCAGCAGCTTGTACAGGGCCGGGGAGCTGTTTTTT. This chain connects TRBV5-4 to TRBJ2-2; maybe TRBD1 (6 bases). V lost 1 base to trimming and J lost 6 bases, with 7 bases between them. There are 13 residues in the CDR3. The V gene's germline CDR1 is SGHNT and CDR2 YYREEE (reference sequence).

V is TRBV4-1 and J is TRBJ2-3; a weak D match, TRBD1 (6 bases). The ends were cut back, 4 bases at V and 5 bases at J, with 10 bases in the middle. This CDR3 is built from 13 residues. In germline, CDR1 is MGHRA, CDR2 YSYEKL. The CDR3 DNA sequence: TGCGCCAGCAGCCTGCTAGGGGGAGATACGCAGTATTTT. It codes for CASSLLGGDTQYF.

The rearrangement uses TRBV11-3 and TRBJ2-1; 8 nucleotides align to TRBD1. The CDR3 sequence is 16 residues long. Germline V gene sequence: CDR1 SGHNT, CDR2 YENEEA. V lost 0 bases and J lost 4; bases outside the gene matches: 5. CDR3 residues: CASSLEGTGIYNEQFF. The CDR3 DNA is TGTGCCAGCAGCTTAGAAGGGACAGGAATTTACAATGAGCAGTTCTTC.

The chain recombines TRBV7-9 with TRBJ1-6; D remains unclear. The V gene lost 5 bases and the J gene lost 9 bases, with 8 bases spanning the gap. The CDR3 totals 12 residues. CDR1 is SEHNR and CDR2 is FQNEAQ in the germline V gene (reference sequence). The CDR3 loop reads CASSPASSPLHF. CDR3 in DNA: TGTGCCAGCAGCCCCGCTTCTTCACCCCTCCACTTT.

The V and J genes are TRBV30 and TRBJ2-5; 7 nucleotides align to TRBD2. From germline, CDR1 is GTSNPN and CDR2 SVGIG (reference sequence). V dropped 4 bases and J dropped 3; count of bases not matched to a gene: 8. The CDR3 is 14 residues long. CDR3 DNA: TGTGCCTGGAATGGGGGACTACCCAAAGAGACCCAGTACTTC. It is translated as CAWNGGLPKETQYF.

The V gene is TRBV30, the J gene TRBJ2-2; possibly TRBD1 for D (6 bases). Germline CDR1 reads GTSNPN; CDR2 reads SVGIG (reference sequence). The V gene lost 2 bases and the J gene lost 3 bases, with 16 bases spanning the gap. CDR3 size: 16 residues. The CDR3 DNA reads TGTGCCTGGAGTTCAAGTCGGACAGATCACACCGGGGAGCTGTTTTTT. Translation: CAWSSSRTDHTGELFF.

V is TRBV19 and J is TRBJ1-5, with D possibly TRBD1 on 5 matching bases. The CDR3 spans 16 residues. Germline V gene data show CDR1 as LNHDA and CDR2 as SQIVND (reference sequence). V was shortened by 5 bases and J by 4 bases, with 18 bases between the two germline ends. In DNA, the CDR3 is TGTGCCAGTAGTGTGAACCAGGGTAACCTGAATCAGCCCCAGCATTTT. Translating it yields CASSVNQGNLNQPQHF. Combining the CDR3 with reference TRBV19 and TRBJ1-5 gives the whole variable domain DGGITQSPKYLFRKEGQNVTLSCEQNLNHDAMYWYRQDPGQGLRLIYYSQIVNDFQKGDIAEGYSVSREKKESFPLTVTSAQKNPTAFYLCASSVNQGNLNQPQHFGDGTRLSIL.

V is TRBV18 and J is TRBJ1-4; D gene uncertain. Germline V CDR1 and CDR2: KGHSH, LQKENI. This CDR3 is built from 14 residues. With 6 bases removed from V and 12 bases from J, the gap between germline ends came to 20 bases. DNA of the CDR3: TGTGCCAGCTCGTCGGGCCGACTGACGATGGAACTGTTTTTT. Encoded protein: CASSSGRLTMELFF.

The V and J genes are TRBV27 and TRBJ2-2; D possibly matches TRBD1 or TRBD2 (5 bases each). The germline V gene encodes CDR1 MNHEY and CDR2 SMNVEV (reference sequence). The CDR3 runs to 13 residues. The ends were cut back, 1 base at V and 7 bases at J, with 7 bases in the middle. The CDR3: CASSLWGNGELFF. The CDR3 DNA reads as TGTGCCAGCAGTTTATGGGGGAACGGGGAGCTGTTTTTT.

Only a few counts were recorded for this clone. This sequence joins TRBV6-5 and TRBJ2-7; 7 nucleotides match TRBD2. The CDR3 spans 15 residues. From germline, CDR1 is MNHEY and CDR2 SVGAGI. V shed 0 bases, J shed 4 bases, and the junction held 6 bases outside the gene matches. Here the CDR3 reads CASSYSPQGGYEQYF. DNA of the CDR3: TGTGCCAGCAGTTACTCGCCCCAGGGAGGGTACGAGCAGTACTTC.

This chain connects TRBV11-3 to TRBJ1-1; TRBD1 aligns across 7 bases. V was pared by 1 base and J by 8 bases, with 4 bases of the junction left unmatched. Germline CDR1 and CDR2: SGHNT and YENEEA. The CDR3 sequence is 13 residues long. The CDR3 DNA reads as TGTGCCAGCAGCTTAGGCCGGACAGGCGAAGCTTTCTTT. This gives the protein CASSLGRTGEAFF.

Only a few counts were recorded for this clone. The chain has TRBV5-1 and TRBJ1-1; perhaps TRBD1 as D (6 bases). This CDR3 region has 15 residues. Trimming pared 0 bases from V and 3 bases from J, leaving 12 bases between. Germline values: CDR1 SGHRS, CDR2 YFSETQ. The CDR3 sequence is CASSLAWGADTEAFF. CDR3 nucleotides: TGCGCCAGCAGCTTGGCCTGGGGGGCCGACACTGAAGCTTTCTTT.

This chain links TRBV7-2 with TRBJ2-1, with TRBD1 matching over 7 bases. The trim removed 5 bases at V and 9 bases at J, leaving 4 bases unmatched. Germline loops: CDR1 SGHTA, CDR2 FQGNSA. CDR3 length: 12 residues. For the CDR3, the DNA is TGTGCCAGCAGCCTTCGACAGGGTGAGCAGTTCTTC. Translation: CASSLRQGEQFF.

The rearrangement joins TRBV30 to TRBJ1-3; D possibly corresponds to TRBD1 (5 bases). Looked up from germline, CDR1 is GTSNPN and CDR2 is SVGIG (reference sequence). The CDR3 runs to 13 residues. Trimming shortened V by 4 bases and J by 5 bases, and 12 bases separated the two germline ends. The CDR3 reads CAWNPTGRNTIYF. CDR3 coding DNA: TGTGCCTGGAACCCAACGGGGCGAAACACCATATATTTT. Full variable domain (remainder filled in from reference TRBV30 and TRBJ1-3): SQTIHQWPATLVQPVGSPLSLECTVEGTSNPNLYWYRQAAGRGLQLLFYSVGIGQISSEVPQNLSASRPQDRQFILSSKKLLLSDSGFYLCAWNPTGRNTIYFGEGSWLTVV.

The CDR3 reads CASSPPTGELFF. CDR3 coding DNA: TGTGCCAGCTCACCACCGACCGGGGAGCTGTTTTTT. The V call is TRBV18, the J call TRBJ2-2; D is undetermined. Germline V gene lookup returns CDR1 KGHSH and CDR2 LQKENI. The V end was cut by 0 bases, the J end by 5 bases, with 1 base between. The CDR3 has 12 residues.

V is TRBV5-1 and J is TRBJ1-6; perhaps TRBD1 as D (6 bases). The V end was cut by 4 bases, the J end by 7 bases, with 9 bases between. Germline assignment: CDR1 SGHRS and CDR2 YFSETQ. This CDR3 contains 13 residues. CDR3 in amino acids: CASSRDTNSPLHF. The CDR3, as DNA: TGCGCCAGCAGCAGGGACACCAATTCACCCCTCCACTTT.

This clone was recorded a few times. The chain is built from TRBV7-3 and TRBJ2-2; D not certain. V gave up 2 bases and J gave up 1 base, with 11 bases separating them. Germline values: CDR1 SGHTA, CDR2 FQGTGA. This CDR3 contains 16 residues. CDR3 amino acids: CASSLLPTLNTGELFF. Here the CDR3 DNA reads TGTGCCAGCAGCTTACTTCCGACACTGAACACCGGGGAGCTGTTTTTT.

V usage is TRBV5-1 and J usage is TRBJ2-7, with TRBD1 matching 8 bases. V shed 2 bases and J 6 bases; nucleotides not matched to a gene: 7. Germline CDR1 is SGHRS and CDR2 is YFSETQ. CDR3 length equals 14 residues. The CDR3 is CASSLGQGSREQYF. The CDR3 nucleotides are TGCGCCAGCAGCTTAGGACAGGGATCCCGCGAGCAGTACTTC.

This chain connects TRBV5-1 to TRBJ1-2; D not resolved. There are 12 residues in the CDR3. Germline CDR1 and CDR2: SGHRS and YFSETQ. Between the trimmed V and J ends, which lost 0 bases and 8 bases, there was a span of 8 bases. The CDR3 DNA reads as TGCGCCAGCAGCTTGGACACTCGAGGCTACACCTTC. This translates into CASSLDTRGYTF.

The CDR3 DNA follows: TGTGCCCAGGGGGCTAGCGGGGTTGCAGATACGCAGTATTTT. The encoded protein is CAQGASGVADTQYF. The rearrangement uses TRBV27 and TRBJ2-3; tentative D call: TRBD2 (9 bases). V was cut by 11 bases and J by 4 bases, with 19 bases left in between. Looked up from germline, CDR1 is MNHEY and CDR2 is SMNVEV (reference sequence). The CDR3 totals 14 residues.

The chain joins TRBV12-5 to TRBJ2-1, with D perhaps matching TRBD1 or TRBD2 (5 bases each). The CDR3 runs to 13 residues. The germline V and J ends were trimmed by 3 bases and 6 bases, with 9 bases remaining between them. In germline, CDR1 is LGHNT, CDR2 FRNRAP. CDR3 amino acids: CASGFRGRNEQFF. CDR3 nucleotides: TGTGCTAGTGGTTTTCGGGGCCGCAATGAGCAGTTCTTC. Full variable domain (outside the CDR3, taken from reference TRBV12-5 and TRBJ2-1): DARVTQTPRHKVTEMGQEVTMRCQPILGHNTVFWYRQTMMQGLELLAYFRNRAPLDDSGMPKDRFSAEMPDATLATLKIQPSEPRDSAVYFCASGFRGRNEQFFGPGTRLTVL.

This clone was recorded a few times. The chain joins TRBV5-1 to TRBJ1-2; 9 bases are shared with TRBD1. The CDR3 extends over 17 amino acids. Germline values: CDR1 SGHRS, CDR2 YFSETQ. With V trimmed by 1 base and J by 3 bases, 10 bases remained unmatched. The CDR3 nucleotides are TGCGCCAGCAGCTTGACCTTTGGACAGGGGAGAGACTATGGCTACACCTTC. It translates to CASSLTFGQGRDYGYTF.

The chain joins TRBV19 to TRBJ1-4; TRBD1 agrees at 8 bases. The V gene's germline CDR1 is LNHDA and CDR2 SQIVND (reference sequence). The CDR3 has 16 amino acids. After removal of 4 bases from V and 2 bases from J, the junction contained 6 bases not matched to a gene. The CDR3 spells CASSRQGKSTNEKLFF. CDR3 nucleotide sequence: TGTGCCAGTAGTAGACAGGGGAAGAGCACTAATGAAAAACTGTTTTTT.

This clone was seen more than once but under ten times. This chain links TRBV5-4 with TRBJ2-1, with 10 bases matching TRBD2. J was trimmed by 6 bases and V by 4 bases; bases with no gene match: 4. The CDR3 totals 14 residues. Germline V gene sequence: CDR1 SGHNT, CDR2 YYREEE (reference sequence). The CDR3 loop is CASSAGLASNEQFF. The CDR3 region has the DNA TGTGCCAGCAGCGCGGGACTAGCGAGCAATGAGCAGTTCTTC.

Worth noting for this clone: Germline and junction disagree at one end, which may indicate a read error. The rearrangement links TRBV9 to TRBJ1-2; D is uncertain. Germline CDR1 and CDR2: SGDLS and YYNGEE. The CDR3 totals 8 residues. The CDR3 sequence: CASTRPPF. Written as DNA, the CDR3 is TGTGCCAGCACTCGCCCCCCCTTC.

The chain carries TRBV15 and TRBJ1-4; D perhaps matches TRBD1 (5 bases). In germline, CDR1 is LNHNV, CDR2 YYDKDF (reference sequence). V lost 5 bases to trimming and J lost 2 bases, with 12 bases between them. This CDR3 is 15 amino acids long. In nucleotides, the CDR3 is TGTGCCACCAGCTACAGGAAACAGACTAATGAAAAACTGTTTTTT. It yields the protein CATSYRKQTNEKLFF.